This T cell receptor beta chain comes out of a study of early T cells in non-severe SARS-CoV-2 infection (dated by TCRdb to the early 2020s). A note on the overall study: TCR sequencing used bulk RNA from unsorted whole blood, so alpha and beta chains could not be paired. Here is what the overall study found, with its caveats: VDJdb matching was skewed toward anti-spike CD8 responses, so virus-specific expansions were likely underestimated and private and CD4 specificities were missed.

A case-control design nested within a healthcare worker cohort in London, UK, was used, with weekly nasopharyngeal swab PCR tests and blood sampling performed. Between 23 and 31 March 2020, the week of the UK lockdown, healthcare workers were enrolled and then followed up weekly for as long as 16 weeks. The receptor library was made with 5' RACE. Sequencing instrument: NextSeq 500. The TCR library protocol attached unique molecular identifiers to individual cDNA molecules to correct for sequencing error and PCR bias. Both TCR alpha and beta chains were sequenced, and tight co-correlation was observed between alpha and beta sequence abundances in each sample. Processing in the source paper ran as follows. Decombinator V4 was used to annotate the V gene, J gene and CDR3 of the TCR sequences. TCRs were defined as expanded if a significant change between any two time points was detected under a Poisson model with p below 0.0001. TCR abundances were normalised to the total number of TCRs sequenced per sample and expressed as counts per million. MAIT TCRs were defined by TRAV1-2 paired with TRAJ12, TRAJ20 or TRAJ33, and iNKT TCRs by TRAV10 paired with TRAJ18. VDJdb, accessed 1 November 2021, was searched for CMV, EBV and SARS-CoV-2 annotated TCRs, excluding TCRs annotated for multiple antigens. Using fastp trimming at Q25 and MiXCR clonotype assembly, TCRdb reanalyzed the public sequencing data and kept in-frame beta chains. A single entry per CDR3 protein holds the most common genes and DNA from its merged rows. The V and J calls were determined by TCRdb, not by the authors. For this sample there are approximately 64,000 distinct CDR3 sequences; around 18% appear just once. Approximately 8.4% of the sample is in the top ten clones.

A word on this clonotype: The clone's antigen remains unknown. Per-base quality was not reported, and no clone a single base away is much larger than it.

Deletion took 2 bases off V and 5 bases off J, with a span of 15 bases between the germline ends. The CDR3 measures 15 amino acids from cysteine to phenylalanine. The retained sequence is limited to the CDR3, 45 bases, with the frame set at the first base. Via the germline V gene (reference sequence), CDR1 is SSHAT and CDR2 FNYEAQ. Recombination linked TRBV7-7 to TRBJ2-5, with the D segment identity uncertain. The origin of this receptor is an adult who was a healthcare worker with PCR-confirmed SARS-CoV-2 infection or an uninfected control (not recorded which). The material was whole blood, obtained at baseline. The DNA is TGTGCCAGCAGCTTAAATAAGGTTCCCTGGGAGACCCAGTACTTC. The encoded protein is CASSLNKVPWETQYF. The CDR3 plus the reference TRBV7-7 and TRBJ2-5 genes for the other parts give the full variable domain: GAGVSQSPRYKVTKRGQDVTLRCDPISSHATLYWYQQALGQGPEFLTYFNYEAQPDKSGLPSDRFSAERPEGSISTLTIQRTEQRDSAMYRCASSLNKVPWETQYFGPGTRLLVL.